The clone carrying this TCR beta chain was counted a single time. The target antigen is unknown. From the 5' RACE reads, TCRdb called clonotypes with MiXCR, one entry per CDR3 protein. The sample shows hundreds of thousands of distinct CDR3 sequences, roughly a fifth of them seen only once. The data were obtained in a study of T-cell memory formation after mild COVID-19. Study conclusions and caveats: Pre-infection memory already had some responding clones, implying cross-reactive memory joined. There was a balanced CD4/CD8 profile in clones contracting day 15 to 85, and later expanders leaned CD4+.

The germline gives CDR1 DFQATT, CDR2 SNEGSKA (reference sequence). V dropped 1 base and J dropped 9 bases, with 22 bases sitting between them. The CDR3 length is 16 residues. The source is an adult woman who had mild COVID-19 (a few samples of this study predate the infection). Cell type and time point are not known. What was sequenced was PBMCs or a T cell subset sorted from them (not recorded which). V usage is TRBV20-1 and J usage is TRBJ1-5; possible D gene TRBD1, 6 bases. CDR3 loop: CSARATLDSRFRPQHF. DNA for the CDR3: TGCAGTGCTAGAGCTACCCTGGACAGTCGGTTTCGGCCCCAGCATTTT.